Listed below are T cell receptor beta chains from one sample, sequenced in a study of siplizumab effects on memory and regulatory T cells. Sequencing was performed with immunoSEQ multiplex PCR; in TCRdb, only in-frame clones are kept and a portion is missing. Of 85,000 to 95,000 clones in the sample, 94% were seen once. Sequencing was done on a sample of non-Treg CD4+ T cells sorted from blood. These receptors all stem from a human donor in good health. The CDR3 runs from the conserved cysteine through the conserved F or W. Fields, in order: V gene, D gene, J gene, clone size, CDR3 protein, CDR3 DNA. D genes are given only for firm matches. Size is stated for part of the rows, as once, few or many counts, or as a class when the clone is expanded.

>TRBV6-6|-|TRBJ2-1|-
CASQGGQSYNEQFF
TGTGCCAGCCAGGGGGGCCAGTCCTACAATGAGCAGTTCTTC
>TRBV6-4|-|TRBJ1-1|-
CASSSDLNTEAFF
TGTGCCAGCAGTTCGGATCTGAACACTGAAGCTTTCTTT
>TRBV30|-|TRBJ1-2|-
CAYTAPNEGDYGYTF
TGTGCCTATACAGCCCCAAATGAGGGCGACTATGGCTACACCTTC
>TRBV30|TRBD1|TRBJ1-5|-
CAWSEGAGILNSNQPQHF
TGTGCCTGGAGTGAGGGGGCCGGGATCCTAAATAGCAATCAGCCCCAGCATTTT
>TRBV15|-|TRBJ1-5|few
CATSLAGDQPQHF
TGTGCCACCAGCCTGGCGGGGGATCAGCCCCAGCATTTT
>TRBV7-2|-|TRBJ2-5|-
CASSLAGRQETQYF
TGTGCCAGCAGCCTGGCGGGAAGGCAAGAGACCCAGTACTTC
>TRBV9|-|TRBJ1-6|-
CASSVGRVGPPLHF
TGTGCCAGCAGCGTAGGGAGGGTGGGGCCACCCCTCCACTTT
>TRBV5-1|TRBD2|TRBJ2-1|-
CASSPGLAVRGNEQFF
TGCGCCAGCAGCCCTGGACTAGCGGTCAGAGGGAATGAGCAGTTCTTC
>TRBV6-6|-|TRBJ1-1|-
CASSSDTNTEAFF
TGTGCCAGCAGCTCCGACACGAACACTGAAGCTTTCTTT
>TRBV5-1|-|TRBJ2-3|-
CASSSDGVAGDTQYF
TGCGCCAGCAGCTCGGACGGGGTGGCAGGTGATACGCAGTATTTT
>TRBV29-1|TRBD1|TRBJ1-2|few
CSGQGARGYTF
TGCAGCGGACAGGGGGCGCGTGGCTACACCTTC
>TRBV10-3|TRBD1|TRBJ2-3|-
CAISAGQGGDTQYF
TGTGCCATCAGTGCGGGACAGGGCGGAGATACGCAGTATTTT
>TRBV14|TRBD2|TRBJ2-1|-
CASRITGTTSVFF
TGTGCCAGCAGGATTACCGGGACTACTAGCGTGTTCTTC
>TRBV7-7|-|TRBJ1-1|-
CASSTGPNTEAFF
TGTGCTAGCAGCACCGGACCGAACACTGAAGCTTTCTTT
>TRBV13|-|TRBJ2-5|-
CASSESASGTQYF
TGTGCCAGCAGTGAATCTGCTTCCGGGACCCAGTACTTC
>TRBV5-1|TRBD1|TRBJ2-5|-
CASSVDPPTGGAGYQETQYF
TGCGCCAGCAGCGTTGATCCCCCAACAGGGGGCGCAGGGTACCAAGAGACCCAGTACTTC
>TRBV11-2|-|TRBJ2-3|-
CASSPRAPGTDTQYF
TGTGCCAGCAGCCCGAGGGCCCCGGGCACAGATACGCAGTATTTT
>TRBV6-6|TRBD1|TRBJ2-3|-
CASRRDRGTDTQYF
TGTGCCAGCAGGAGGGACAGGGGTACAGATACGCAGTATTTT
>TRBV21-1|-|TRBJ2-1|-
CASSNVAGAYNEQFF
TGTGCCAGCAGCAACGTCGCGGGAGCTTACAATGAGCAGTTCTTC
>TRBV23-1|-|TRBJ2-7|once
CASSQVASGHSYEQYF
TGCGCCAGCAGTCAAGTCGCCTCCGGACACAGCTACGAGCAGTACTTC
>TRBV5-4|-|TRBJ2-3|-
CASSPEAFASTDTQYF
TGTGCCAGCAGCCCTGAGGCCTTCGCGAGCACAGATACGCAGTATTTT
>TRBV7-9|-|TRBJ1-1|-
CASNTKNTEAFF
TGTGCCAGCAATACAAAGAACACTGAAGCTTTCTTT
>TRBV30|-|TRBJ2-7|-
CAWSVVGLYSYEQYF
TGTGCCTGGAGTGTAGTAGGGCTTTATTCCTACGAGCAGTACTTC
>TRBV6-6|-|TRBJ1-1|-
CASSRVAEAFF
TGTGCCAGCAGCCGTGTAGCTGAAGCTTTCTTT
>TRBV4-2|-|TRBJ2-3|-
CASSQPPASDTQYF
TGTGCCAGCAGCCAGCCCCCAGCATCCGATACGCAGTATTTT
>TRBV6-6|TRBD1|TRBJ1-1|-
CASSYGTGPHTEAFF
TGTGCCAGCAGTTACGGGACAGGGCCGCACACTGAAGCTTTCTTT
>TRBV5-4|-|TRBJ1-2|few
CASSPGTNYGYTF
TGTGCCAGCAGCCCCGGGACAAACTATGGCTACACCTTC
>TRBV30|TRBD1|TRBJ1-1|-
CAWRRGRDIEAFF
TGTGCCTGGAGGAGGGGGCGGGACATTGAAGCTTTCTTT
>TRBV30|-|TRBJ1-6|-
CAWRRGHNYNSPLHF
TGTGCCTGGAGGAGAGGACACAATTATAATTCACCCCTCCACTTT
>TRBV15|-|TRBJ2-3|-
CATSRGSTDTQYF
TGTGCCACCAGCAGAGGAAGCACAGATACGCAGTATTTT
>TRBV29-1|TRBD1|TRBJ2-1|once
CSVGQSGNEQFF
TGCAGCGTGGGACAGTCTGGGAATGAGCAGTTCTTC
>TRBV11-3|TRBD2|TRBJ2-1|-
CASSLAGTSGRGANEQFF
TGTGCCAGCAGCTTAGCCGGGACTAGCGGGAGAGGCGCGAATGAGCAGTTCTTC
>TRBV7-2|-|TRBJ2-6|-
CASSGPGHNSGANVLTF
TGTGCCAGCAGCGGTCCGGGACACAACTCTGGGGCCAACGTCCTGACTTTC
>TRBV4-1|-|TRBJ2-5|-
CASSQEVGGGETQYF
TGCGCCAGCAGCCAAGAGGTAGGGGGAGGGGAGACCCAGTACTTC
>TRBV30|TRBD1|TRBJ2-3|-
CAWSVGVGGATDTQYF
TGTGCCTGGAGTGTGGGTGTAGGGGGCGCGACAGATACGCAGTATTTT
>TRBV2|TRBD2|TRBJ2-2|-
CASSEGTSGGTGELFF
TGTGCCAGCAGTGAGGGGACTAGCGGGGGGACCGGGGAGCTGTTTTTT
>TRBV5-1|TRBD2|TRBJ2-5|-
CASSPGGRLETQYF
TGCGCCAGCAGCCCGGGGGGGCGGTTGGAGACCCAGTACTTC
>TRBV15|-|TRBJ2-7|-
CATSRDRGRLSYEQYF
TGTGCCACCAGCAGAGATCGGGGCAGACTCTCCTACGAGCAGTACTTC
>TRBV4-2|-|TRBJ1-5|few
CASSQVWGSNQPQHF
TGTGCCAGCAGCCAAGTCTGGGGGTCCAATCAGCCCCAGCATTTT
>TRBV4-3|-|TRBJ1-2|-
CASSQERVTALGYTF
TGCGCCAGCAGCCAAGAAAGGGTGACAGCACTGGGCTACACCTTC
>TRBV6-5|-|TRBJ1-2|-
CASSYSGTYNYGYTF
TGTGCCAGCAGTTACTCAGGGACCTATAACTATGGCTACACCTTC
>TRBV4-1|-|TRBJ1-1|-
CASSQEIGSAFF
TGCGCCAGCAGCCAAGAAATAGGCAGCGCTTTCTTT